Included here is one TCR beta chain sequence, with context. This sample was included in a study of blood T cell repertoires in COVID-19. Overall study context: Acute-phase and convalescent COVID-19 samples originated in the United States, Italy and Spain.

The CDR3 has 15 residues. Germline CDR1 is MGHDK and CDR2 is SYGVNS. Germline trimming cut 1 base from V and 2 bases from J; bases unmatched to any gene: 1. Two negative PCRs, clearance, or symptom resolution were required of recovered Cohort 3 donors. The table came from immunoSEQ multiplex PCR; TCRdb's copy has only in-frame clones and leaves some out. The sample has roughly 150,000 clones, approximately 81% seen once. The sequenced material came from PBMCs or T cells enriched from blood (not recorded which). The clonotype originates from a woman in her forties or fifties who had recovered from COVID-19. The chain couples TRBV25-1 to TRBJ1-4, with 7 bases identical to TRBD1. In DNA, the CDR3 is TGTGCCAGCAGTGAATCGACAGGGACTAATGAAAAACTGTTTTTT. This codes for CASSESTGTNEKLFF.